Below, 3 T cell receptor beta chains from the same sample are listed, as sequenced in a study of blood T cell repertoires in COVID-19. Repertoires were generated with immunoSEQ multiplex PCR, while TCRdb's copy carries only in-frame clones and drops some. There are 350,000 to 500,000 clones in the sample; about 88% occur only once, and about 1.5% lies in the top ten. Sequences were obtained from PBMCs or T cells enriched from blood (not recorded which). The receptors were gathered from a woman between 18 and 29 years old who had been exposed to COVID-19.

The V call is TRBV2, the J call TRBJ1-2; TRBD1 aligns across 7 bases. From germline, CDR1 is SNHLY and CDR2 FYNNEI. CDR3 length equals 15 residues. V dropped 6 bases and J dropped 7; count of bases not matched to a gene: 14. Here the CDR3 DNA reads TGTGCCAGCAGCCCCCAGACAGGGCGAGTTAGTGGCTACACCTTC. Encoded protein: CASSPQTGRVSGYTF.

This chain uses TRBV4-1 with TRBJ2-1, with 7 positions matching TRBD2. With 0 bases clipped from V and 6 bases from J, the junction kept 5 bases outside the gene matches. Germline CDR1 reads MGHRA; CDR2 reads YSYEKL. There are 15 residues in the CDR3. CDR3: CASSQDRGVPNEQFF. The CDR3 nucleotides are TGCGCCAGCAGCCAAGATCGGGGGGTTCCCAATGAGCAGTTCTTC.

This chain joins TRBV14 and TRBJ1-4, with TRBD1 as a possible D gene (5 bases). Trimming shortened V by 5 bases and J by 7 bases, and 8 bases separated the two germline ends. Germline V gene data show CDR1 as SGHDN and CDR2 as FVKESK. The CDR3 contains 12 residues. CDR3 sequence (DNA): TGTGCCAGCAGCGCCCAGGGTGAAAAACTGTTTTTT. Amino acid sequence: CASSAQGEKLFF. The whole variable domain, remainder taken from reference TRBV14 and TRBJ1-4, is EAGVTQFPSHSVIEKGQTVTLRCDPISGHDNLYWYRRVMGKEIKFLLHFVKESKQDESGMPNNRFLAERTGGTYSTLKVQPAELEDSGVYFCASSAQGEKLFFGSGTQLSVL.